The T cell receptor (beta chain) described here comes from a study of T cells after yellow fever vaccination. Study-wide points: Clones from primary vaccination mostly reappeared after the booster (roughly 95% CD4, about 85% CD8).

TCR cDNA, made by 5'RACE template switching, carried an added universal primer site and UMIs. Each CDR3 protein gets one entry after TCRdb re-called the 5' RACE reads with MiXCR. The repertoire includes some 300,000 distinct CDR3 sequences, roughly 8.7% of them detected once, and approximately 3.5% sits in the top ten. This clonotype came up a few times. The antigen remains undetermined. V lost 0 bases and J lost 2, with 5 bases in between. The CDR3 has 13 residues. CDR1 is SGHRS, CDR2 YFSETQ, per germline. This receptor was taken from a man aged 18-30 years who received the YFV17D yellow fever vaccine. The sample here was CD4+ T cells sorted from PBMCs, taken 5 days after the yellow fever booster vaccination. V and J are TRBV5-1 and TRBJ2-5; D is undetermined. The DNA of the CDR3 is TGCGCCAGCAGCTTGGACGGTCAAGAGACCCAGTACTTC. Its protein product is CASSLDGQETQYF.